This T cell receptor beta chain appears in the sequencing data of a study of T-cell reconstitution after alpha-beta-depleted transplantation in children. Study observations and caveats: Surviving thymic progenitors and recipient T cells were the source of high TCRbeta diversity at day 60 in some patients. By about two months after transplant, alpha-beta T cells reportedly arose from several hundred graft clones that had expanded. T-cell numbers and diversity, one year after transplant, stemmed largely from T cells that were newly produced.

Unique molecular identifiers were incorporated when the TCRbeta library was constructed. TCRdb re-analysed the PCR reads in MiXCR, keeping a single row per CDR3 protein. The top ten clones hold 95% to 98% of a sample with around 60,000 distinct CDR3 sequences, less than 55% of them seen once. The CDR3 extends over 15 amino acids. V was trimmed by 1 base and J by 0 bases, leaving 12 bases between them. The V gene's germline CDR1 is SQVTM and CDR2 ANQGSEA. Remarks on this clonotype: Its antigen is currently unknown.

The chain recombines TRBV29-1 with TRBJ1-1; D is unclear. The material was PBMCs, mostly from graft donor cells, obtained 360 days after TCRalphabeta/CD19-depleted stem cell transplant. This clonotype was obtained from a male patient younger than 18 who had a stem cell transplant for acute lymphoblastic leukemia, so the T cells may come from the graft donor. The CDR3, as DNA: TGCAGCGTTGAAGTGTGGCGGCCCATGAACACTGAAGCTTTCTTT. Translating it yields CSVEVWRPMNTEAFF. Full variable domain (remainder filled in from reference TRBV29-1 and TRBJ1-1): SAVISQKPSRDICQRGTSLTIQCQVDSQVTMMFWYRQQPGQSLTLIATANQGSEATYESGFVIDKFPISRPNLTFSTLTVSNMSPEDSSIYLCSVEVWRPMNTEAFFGQGTRLTVV.